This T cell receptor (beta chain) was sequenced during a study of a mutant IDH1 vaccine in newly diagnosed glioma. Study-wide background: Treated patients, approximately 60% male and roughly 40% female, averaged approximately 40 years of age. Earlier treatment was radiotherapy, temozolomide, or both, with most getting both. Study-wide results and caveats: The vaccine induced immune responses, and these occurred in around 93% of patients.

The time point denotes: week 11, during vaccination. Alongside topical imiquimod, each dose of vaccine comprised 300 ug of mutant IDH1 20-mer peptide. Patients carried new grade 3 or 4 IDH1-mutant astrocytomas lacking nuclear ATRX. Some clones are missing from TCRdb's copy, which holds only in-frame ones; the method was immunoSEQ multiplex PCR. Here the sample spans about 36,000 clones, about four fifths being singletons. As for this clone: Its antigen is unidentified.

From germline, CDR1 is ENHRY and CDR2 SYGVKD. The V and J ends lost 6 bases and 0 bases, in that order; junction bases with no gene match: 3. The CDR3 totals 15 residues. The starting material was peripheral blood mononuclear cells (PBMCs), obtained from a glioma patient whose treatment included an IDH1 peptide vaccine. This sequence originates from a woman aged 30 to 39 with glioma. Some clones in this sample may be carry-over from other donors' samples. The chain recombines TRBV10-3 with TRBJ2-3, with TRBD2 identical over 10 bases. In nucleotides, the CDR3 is TGTGCCATCAGCCGGACTAGCGGTAGCACAGATACGCAGTATTTT. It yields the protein CAISRTSGSTDTQYF.